The 9 T cell receptor beta chains reported below all come from one sample, sequenced in a study of PD-1 blockade in classical Hodgkin lymphoma. The time point: cycle 4 day 1 (C4D1), after more than 5 weeks of nivolumab. Each patient's relapse followed autologous stem cell transplantation, and brentuximab vedotin exposure varied. The investigators isolated CD8+ T cells from thawed PBMCs using magnetic negative selection. Repertoires were generated with immunoSEQ multiplex PCR, while TCRdb's copy carries only in-frame clones and drops some. Of thousands of clones in the sample, over 55% were seen once. Material: CD8+ T cells from blood, obtained before the fourth cycle of nivolumab. All receptors come from a human donor with classical Hodgkin lymphoma.

J is TRBJ2-3 and V is TRBV6-4; 10 bases are a match to TRBD1. Trimming removed 0 bases from V and 4 bases from J; junction bases left unmatched: 4. Per the germline V gene, CDR1 is MRHNA and CDR2 is SNTAGT. CDR3 length equals 16 residues. The CDR3 is CASSDSGGTGADTQYF. CDR3 in DNA: TGTGCCAGCAGTGACTCCGGCGGGACAGGGGCAGATACGCAGTATTTT.

The gene calls are TRBV11-2 and TRBJ2-5, with D maybe TRBD1 (6 bases). CDR3 length: 14 residues. Germline V gene data show CDR1 as SGHAT and CDR2 as FQNNGV. The V end was cut by 5 bases, the J end by 2 bases, with 12 bases between. The CDR3 DNA follows: TGTGCCAGCAGCCCTAGGGGGTCGCAAGAGACCCAGTACTTC. It codes for CASSPRGSQETQYF. Full variable domain (rest looked up from reference TRBV11-2 and TRBJ2-5): EAGVAQSPRYKIIEKRQSVAFWCNPISGHATLYWYQQILGQGPKLLIQFQNNGVVDDSQLPKDRFSAERLKGVDSTLKIQPAKLEDSAVYLCASSPRGSQETQYFGPGTRLLVL.

The V call is TRBV11-2, the J call TRBJ2-7; 7 nucleotides agree with TRBD2. Germline CDR1 is SGHAT and CDR2 is FQNNGV. The V segment lost 1 base and the J segment 2 bases; nucleotides outside the gene matches: 2. This CDR3 spans 14 amino acids. The CDR3 protein is CASSLASGTYEQYV. The CDR3 nucleotides are TGTGCCAGCAGCTTAGCTAGCGGTACCTACGAGCAGTACGTC.

In nucleotides, the CDR3 is TGTGCCAGCAGCTTTTTGTGGGAGGCAAACAATGAGCAGTTCTTC. It is translated as CASSFLWEANNEQFF. The gene calls are TRBV7-2 and TRBJ2-1; a weak D match, TRBD2 (6 bases). The CDR3 has 15 residues. Deletions cut 3 bases from V and 5 bases from J, with 14 bases between. Per germline, CDR1 SGHTA and CDR2 FQGNSA.

V is TRBV5-4 and J is TRBJ2-7, with D possibly being TRBD1 or TRBD2 (5 bases each). Between the trimmed V and J ends, which lost 0 bases and 0 bases, there was a span of 10 bases. The CDR3 extends over 15 amino acids. The germline V gene has CDR1 SGHNT and CDR2 YYREEE (reference sequence). CDR3 DNA: TGTGCCAGCAGCTTGGGGGGGTACAGCTCCTACGAGCAGTACGTC. It codes for CASSLGGYSSYEQYV.

The genes are TRBV6-1 and TRBJ2-1; D not resolved. Trimming left V 3 bases short and J 0 bases short, with 9 bases between. The CDR3 sequence is 15 residues long. Per germline, CDR1 MNHNS and CDR2 SASEGT. The CDR3 nucleotides are TGTGCCAGCAGTGAGAGTCCGAGCTCCTACAATGAGCAGTTCTTC. This translates into CASSESPSSYNEQFF.

The chain couples TRBV28 to TRBJ2-5; 8 bases align to TRBD2. The CDR3 runs to 14 residues. The trim removed 4 bases at V and 4 bases at J, leaving 5 bases unmatched. Germline V gene data show CDR1 as MDHEN and CDR2 as SYDVKM. CDR3 DNA: TGTGCCAGCAGTTACACGGGGGGGCTAGAGACCCAGTACTTC. Its protein is CASSYTGGLETQYF.

The V call is TRBV11-2, the J call TRBJ1-1; TRBD1 agrees at 9 bases. The junction had 6 bases not matched to a gene; V was cut back by 2 bases and J by 5 bases. This CDR3 comprises 15 residues. Per germline, CDR1 SGHAT and CDR2 FQNNGV. The DNA for the CDR3 is TGTGCCAGCAGCTTACAGAGACAGGGGGGTACTGAAGCTTTCTTT. This translates into CASSLQRQGGTEAFF.

V gene TRBV6-6 combines with J gene TRBJ1-3; D not certain. Germline V gene sequence: CDR1 MNHNY, CDR2 SVGAGI (reference sequence). Trimming pared 3 bases from V and 9 bases from J, leaving 6 bases between. The CDR3 is made up of 11 amino acids. Here the CDR3 reads CASSYSATIYF. CDR3 DNA: TGTGCCAGCAGTTATAGTGCCACCATATATTTT.